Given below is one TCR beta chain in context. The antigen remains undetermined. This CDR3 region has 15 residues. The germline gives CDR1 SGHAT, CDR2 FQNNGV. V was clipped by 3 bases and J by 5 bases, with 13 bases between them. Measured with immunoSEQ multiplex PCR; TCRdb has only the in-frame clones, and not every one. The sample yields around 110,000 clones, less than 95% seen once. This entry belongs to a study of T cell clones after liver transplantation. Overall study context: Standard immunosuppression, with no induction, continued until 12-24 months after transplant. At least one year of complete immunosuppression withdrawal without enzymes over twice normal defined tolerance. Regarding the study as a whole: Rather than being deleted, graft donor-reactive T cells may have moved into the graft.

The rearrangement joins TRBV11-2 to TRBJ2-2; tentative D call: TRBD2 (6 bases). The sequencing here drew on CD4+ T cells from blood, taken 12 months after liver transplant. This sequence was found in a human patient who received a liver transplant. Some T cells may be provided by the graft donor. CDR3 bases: TGTGCCAGCAGCTTTCCGTCTGGGGGGACCGGGGAGCTGTTTTTT. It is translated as CASSFPSGGTGELFF.